Shown below are 28 T cell receptor beta chains from a single sample sequenced in a study of blood T cell repertoires in COVID-19. The method was immunoSEQ multiplex PCR; TCRdb's version includes in-frame clones alone and lacks a portion of them. The data show 150,000 to 200,000 clones, about 85% seen once. Sequencing was carried out using peripheral blood. These TCRs come from a woman in her 40s with COVID-19, enrolled during active disease.

The chain couples TRBV29-1 to TRBJ1-2, with D tentatively TRBD1 (5 bases). V gave up 0 bases and J gave up 0 bases, with 20 bases separating them. CDR3 length: 18 residues. Germline lookup yields CDR1 SQVTM and CDR2 ANQGSEA. The chain's CDR3 is CSVEDRRAGLPANYGYTF. CDR3 sequence (DNA): TGCAGCGTTGAAGATCGGAGGGCAGGGCTTCCCGCTAACTATGGCTACACCTTC.

V and J are TRBV7-3 and TRBJ1-1; 8 bases are shared with TRBD1. V dropped 5 bases and J dropped 1; count of bases not matched to a gene: 9. This CDR3 contains 16 residues. The V gene's germline CDR1 is SGHTA and CDR2 FQGTGA. This chain's CDR3 is CASSPGAGTGNTEAFF. CDR3 nucleotides: TGTGCCAGCAGCCCTGGCGCTGGGACAGGGAACACTGAAGCTTTCTTT.

The gene calls are TRBV5-1 and TRBJ2-2; D may be TRBD1 (6 bases). V was clipped by 1 base and J by 0 bases, with 7 bases between them. This CDR3 has 15 amino acids. Germline-derived CDR1 and CDR2 are SGHRS and YFSETQ. The CDR3 spells CASSLRTANTGELFF. Here the CDR3 DNA reads TGCGCCAGCAGCTTGAGGACAGCGAACACCGGGGAGCTGTTTTTT.

There are a few counts of this clone. The genes are TRBV7-8 and TRBJ2-2; weak D call: TRBD2 (5 bases). This CDR3 is built from 18 residues. Per the germline V gene, CDR1 is SGHVS and CDR2 is FQNEAQ. The V gene lost 4 bases and the J gene lost 4 bases, with 22 bases spanning the gap. This CDR3 reads CASSSFLGRISSTGELFF. In nucleotides, the CDR3 is TGTGCCAGCAGCTCGTTCCTGGGGAGAATCTCGAGCACCGGGGAGCTGTTTTTT. Using reference TRBV7-8 and TRBJ2-2 for the parts outside the CDR3, the full variable domain is GAGVSQSPRYKVAKRGQDVALRCDPISGHVSLFWYQQALGQGPEFLTYFQNEAQLDKSGLPSDRFFAERPEGSVSTLKIQRTQQEDSAVYLCASSSFLGRISSTGELFFGEGSRLTVL.

This sequence joins TRBV6-4 and TRBJ2-7; D remains unclear. The CDR3 contains 12 residues. Germline CDR1 reads MRHNA; CDR2 reads SNTAGT. V was clipped by 2 bases and J by 7 bases, with 9 bases between them. The CDR3 region has the DNA TGTGCCAGCAGTGACGGCCTAGGAGAGCAGTACTTC. This sequence encodes CASSDGLGEQYF.

This chain uses TRBV5-1 with TRBJ1-1; 11 nucleotides match TRBD1. The V gene's germline CDR1 is SGHRS and CDR2 YFSETQ. With 5 bases clipped from V and 5 bases from J, the junction kept 8 bases outside the gene matches. The CDR3 consists of 15 residues. The CDR3 loop reads CASRWGTGGKTEAFF. CDR3 nucleotide sequence: TGCGCCAGCAGATGGGGGACAGGGGGAAAGACTGAAGCTTTCTTT.

V is TRBV11-2 and J is TRBJ1-6; a weak D match, TRBD1 (5 bases). V shed 2 bases and J shed 12 bases, with 17 bases lying between them. Per germline, CDR1 SGHAT and CDR2 FQNNGV. The CDR3 loop spans 15 amino acids. The CDR3: CASSLLRYTGRPLHF. The CDR3 region has the DNA TGTGCCAGCAGCTTACTTCGCTACACAGGCCGACCCCTCCACTTT.

The CDR3 DNA sequence: TGTGCCAGCAGTTGGACAGGGGCTAACTACGAGCAGTACTTC. This translates into CASSWTGANYEQYF. The V gene is TRBV27, the J gene TRBJ2-7, with 9 bases aligning to TRBD1. Per the germline V gene, CDR1 is MNHEY and CDR2 is SMNVEV (reference sequence). The CDR3 runs 14 residues. Trimming at V came to 4 bases and at J to 3 bases, leaving 4 bases not matched to a gene.

This clone showed up just once. The chain couples TRBV27 to TRBJ1-2, with 7 bases lining up with TRBD1. This CDR3 has 14 residues. The germline V gene has CDR1 MNHEY and CDR2 SMNVEV (reference sequence). Germline trimming cut 5 bases from V and 4 bases from J; bases unmatched to any gene: 7. This chain's CDR3 is CASSPRQGRYGYTF. The CDR3 DNA follows: TGTGCCAGCAGTCCGAGACAGGGCCGCTATGGCTACACCTTC.

On this clone: The same CDR3 also results from other DNA sequences found in this sample. V is TRBV2 and J is TRBJ1-3, with D hard to call. The CDR3 is 12 amino acids. The ends were cut back, 7 bases at V and 0 bases at J, with 4 bases in the middle. Germline-derived CDR1 and CDR2 are SNHLY and FYNNEI. CDR3 loop: CASTGSGNTIYF. The CDR3 nucleotides are TGTGCCAGCACGGGCTCTGGAAACACCATATATTTT.

CDR3 in amino acids: CASCPGTSGEETQYF. In nucleotides, the CDR3 is TGTGCCAGCTGCCCCGGGACTAGCGGGGAAGAGACCCAGTACTTC. This rearrangement joins TRBV6-6 to TRBJ2-5; TRBD2 matches at 13 bases. Germline CDR1 reads MNHNY; CDR2 reads SVGAGI (reference sequence). V dropped 8 bases and J dropped 3; count of bases not matched to a gene: 6. The CDR3 has 15 residues.

V is TRBV28 and J is TRBJ1-4; 9 bases are a match to TRBD1. The length of the CDR3 is 15 residues. V shed 6 bases, J shed 7 bases, and the junction held 9 bases outside the gene matches. From germline, CDR1 is MDHEN and CDR2 SYDVKM. CDR3 residues: CASRTTGGLGEKLFF. As DNA, the CDR3 is TGTGCCAGCAGAACCACAGGGGGCTTGGGTGAAAAACTGTTTTTT.

The chain combines TRBV11-2 with TRBJ2-5; tentative D call: TRBD2 (6 bases). V was cut by 5 bases and J by 5 bases, with 12 bases left in between. CDR1 SGHAT and CDR2 FQNNGV come from the germline V gene. The CDR3 is 13 residues long. This chain's CDR3 is CASSPGVRETQYF. The CDR3 DNA follows: TGTGCCAGCAGCCCGGGGGTCAGGGAGACCCAGTACTTC.

J is TRBJ2-7 and V is TRBV5-4, with 8 bases that match TRBD1. V shed 4 bases and J 1 base; nucleotides not matched to a gene: 10. The CDR3 length is 16 residues. Germline CDR1 reads SGHNT; CDR2 reads YYREEE (reference sequence). The DNA for the CDR3 is TGTGCCAGCAGCGGTGGTGAACGGGACAGGTCCTACGAGCAGTACTTC. Translated: CASSGGERDRSYEQYF.

In DNA form, the CDR3 reads TGTGCCAGCACCCGTGGGGCTACGAATTCACCCCTCCACTTT. Translated: CASTRGATNSPLHF. V is TRBV28 and J is TRBJ1-6; perhaps TRBD1 as D (5 bases). Germline CDR1 is MDHEN and CDR2 is SYDVKM. This CDR3 comprises 14 residues. V was shortened by 7 bases and J by 7 bases, with 14 bases between the two germline ends.

The chain links TRBV3-1 (or the pseudogene TRBV3-2) to TRBJ2-7; possible D gene TRBD1, 6 bases. V lost 0 bases to trimming and J lost 7 bases, with 19 bases between them. Per the germline V gene, CDR1 is LGHDT and CDR2 is YNNKEL (reference sequence). The CDR3 has 16 residues. The CDR3 DNA reads as TGTGCCAGCAGCCAAGAGTTGGGGACACGGGGAAAAGAGCAGTACTTC. Protein product: CASSQELGTRGKEQYF.

This clone has only one observation. V gene TRBV3-1 (or the pseudogene TRBV3-2) combines with J gene TRBJ2-7, with 11 positions matching TRBD2. Unmatched junction bases numbered 5, after V lost 4 bases and J lost 6 bases. Germline V CDR1 and CDR2: LGHDT, YNNKEL (reference sequence). This CDR3 contains 14 residues. CDR3 nucleotide sequence: TGTGCCAGCAGCCTCACTAGCGGGAGCGGCGAGCAGTACTTC. Its translation is CASSLTSGSGEQYF.

J is TRBJ1-2 and V is TRBV6-4, with D possibly matching TRBD1 (5 bases). Trimming stripped 4 bases from V and 4 bases from J, with 13 bases between. The CDR3 loop spans 14 amino acids. In germline, CDR1 is MRHNA, CDR2 SNTAGT. CDR3 in amino acids: CASSVDSSFYGYTF. The CDR3 region has the DNA TGTGCCAGCAGTGTAGACAGTTCTTTCTATGGCTACACCTTC.

CDR3 loop: CASNPDGGDYGYTF. CDR3 sequence (DNA): TGTGCCAGCAACCCGGACGGGGGGGACTATGGCTACACCTTC. This chain connects TRBV6-4 to TRBJ1-2; tentative D call: TRBD1 (5 bases). In germline, CDR1 is MRHNA, CDR2 SNTAGT. The length of the CDR3 is 14 residues. Trimming stripped 7 bases from V and 3 bases from J, with 15 bases between.

The rearrangement uses TRBV5-1 and TRBJ2-1; 11 bases align to TRBD2. CDR3 length equals 16 residues. CDR1 and CDR2 from the germline V gene are SGHRS and YFSETQ. J lost 10 bases, V lost 4 bases, and 13 bases had no gene match. In DNA, the CDR3 is TGCGCCAGCAGCCTCTTAATAGCGGGGGGGCCGACCGAGCAGTTCTTC. Translated, it gives CASSLLIAGGPTEQFF.

This chain uses TRBV3-1 (or the pseudogene TRBV3-2) with TRBJ2-7; 7 bases align to TRBD2. The trim removed 1 base at V and 2 bases at J, leaving 2 bases unmatched. Germline V lookup: CDR1 LGHDT, CDR2 YNNKEL (reference sequence). There are 14 residues in the CDR3. The CDR3 DNA sequence: TGTGCCAGCAGCCAAGGGACTAGAACCTACGAGCAGTACTTC. This codes for CASSQGTRTYEQYF.

This chain connects TRBV5-1 to TRBJ2-1; a possible D gene is TRBD2 (5 bases). Between the trimmed V and J ends, which lost 3 bases and 0 bases, there was a span of 16 bases. Germline CDR1 reads SGHRS; CDR2 reads YFSETQ. The CDR3 contains 17 residues. CDR3: CASSSPGGLSSYNEQFF. CDR3 DNA sequence: TGCGCCAGCAGCTCCCCGGGCGGGCTTAGCTCCTACAATGAGCAGTTCTTC. Combining the CDR3 with reference TRBV5-1 and TRBJ2-1 gives the whole variable domain KAGVTQTPRYLIKTRGQQVTLSCSPISGHRSVSWYQQTPGQGLQFLFEYFSETQRNKGNFPGRFSGRQFSNSRSEMNVSTLELGDSALYLCASSSPGGLSSYNEQFFGPGTRLTVL.

V gene TRBV18 combines with J gene TRBJ1-2; 8 bases agree with TRBD1. In germline, CDR1 is KGHSH, CDR2 LQKENI. V lost 2 bases to trimming and J lost 7 bases; unmatched junction nucleotides: 9. The CDR3 covers 15 residues. The CDR3 loop is CASSPDNRGSFGYTF. CDR3 coding DNA: TGTGCCAGCTCACCAGATAACAGGGGGTCATTTGGCTACACCTTC.

The rearrangement joins TRBV12-3 or TRBV12-4 to TRBJ1-2; TRBD1 matches at 10 bases. V lost 6 bases and J lost 6; bases outside the gene matches: 4. There are 13 residues in the CDR3. CDR3 region: CASSPGQGDGYTF. CDR3 nucleotide sequence: TGTGCCAGCAGCCCCGGACAGGGGGATGGCTACACCTTC.

This chain connects TRBV6-5 to TRBJ2-7; 9 bases are a match to TRBD1. Trimming at V came to 2 bases and at J to 1 base, leaving 6 bases not matched to a gene. CDR3 length: 16 amino acids. The V gene's germline CDR1 is MNHEY and CDR2 SVGAGI. CDR3 nucleotides: TGTGCCAGCAGTTACGCGGGACAGGGAGTTTCCTACGAGCAGTACTTC. This gives the protein CASSYAGQGVSYEQYF.

The chain uses TRBV10-2 and TRBJ2-7, with D possibly matching TRBD2 (5 bases). V lost 0 bases and J lost 0, with 15 bases in between. The CDR3 spans 17 residues. Per germline, CDR1 WSHSY and CDR2 SAAADI. CDR3 amino acids: CASSESYGRDFSYEQYF. The CDR3 region has the DNA TGCGCCAGCAGTGAGTCCTATGGGAGAGATTTCTCCTACGAGCAGTACTTC.

In DNA, the CDR3 is TGTGCCAGCAGCTTAGAAGGGGCGGTCGGCACTGAAGCTTTCTTT. The encoded protein is CASSLEGAVGTEAFF. The genes are TRBV7-9 and TRBJ1-1; maybe TRBD1 (5 bases). CDR1 is SEHNR and CDR2 is FQNEAQ in the germline V gene (reference sequence). V dropped 1 base and J dropped 4 bases, with 13 bases sitting between them. This CDR3 is 15 amino acids long.

The rearrangement joins TRBV5-4 to TRBJ1-2; D gene unclear. The CDR3 totals 12 residues. CDR1 and CDR2 (germline): SGHNT, YYREEE (reference sequence). Deletions cut 4 bases from V and 8 bases from J, with 12 bases between. CDR3 in DNA: TGTGCCAGCAGCCAGACGGAGAGAGGCTACACCTTC. Translation gives CASSQTERGYTF.